A selection of T cell receptor beta chains follows, all from one sample in a study of technical replicates of blood from a few donors. Method: immunoSEQ multiplex PCR; TCRdb's copy keeps in-frame clones and lacks some. The sample includes 80,000 or so clones, roughly 98% seen only once; the top ten take over 0.13%. Source material: T cells isolated from PBMCs. The source of these receptors is a human donor in good health. The CDR3 runs from the conserved cysteine through the conserved F or W.

>TRBJ2-1|TRBV18
CASSPERSGVTSYNEQFF
>TRBJ2-1|TRBV10-3
CAISESEGGSYNEQFF
>TRBJ2-2|TRBV5-4
CASSLAGTTGELFF
>TRBJ2-1|TRBV28
CASGSHTYNEQFF
>TRBJ2-7|TRBV4-2
CASSPEGTSHHSYEQYF
>TRBJ1-2|TRBV30
CAWTDRAYGYTF
>TRBJ2-7|TRBV27
CASSLVRATYEQYF
>TRBJ1-4|TRBV28
CASSLIQGFNEKLFF
>TRBJ1-6|TRBV7-9
CASSTDQGGPLHF
>TRBJ1-1|TRBV28
CASSPRTGDNEAFF
>TRBJ2-7|TRBV19
CASSIGQGYEQYF
>TRBJ2-3|TRBV9
CASSVEGGRKGDTQYF
>TRBJ2-5|TRBV6-1
CASREDRVQVQETQYF
>TRBJ1-2|TRBV6-5
CASSYSGGDGYTF
>TRBJ2-1|TRBV10-1
CASSGLAGGNEQFF
>TRBJ1-1|TRBV5-1
CASSSQANTEAFF
>TRBJ1-6|TRBV25-1
CASAGGTDNSPLHF
>TRBJ1-1|TRBV9
CASTVGPIPGIEAFF
>TRBJ1-5|TRBV4-1
CASSPYATGYLEPQHF
>TRBJ1-2|TRBV28
CASIHQVQGTNYGYTF
>TRBJ1-1|TRBV27
CASMWRGRDTEAFF
>TRBJ1-4|TRBV28
CASRGGDQNEKLFF
>TRBJ1-5|TRBV2
CASKGQSNQPQHF
>TRBJ2-7|TRBV18
CASSPPTSGRKGYEQYF
>TRBJ2-1|TRBV19
CASSLAGSYNEQFF
>TRBJ1-4|TRBV29-1
CSAGQRLNEKLFF
>TRBJ2-5|TRBV7-2
CASSIQQETQYF
>TRBJ1-2|TRBV21-1
CASSKVQGANYGYTF
>TRBJ2-2|TRBV5-1
CASSLARVELFF
>TRBJ1-1|TRBV19
CASSVGQGGTEAFF
>TRBJ1-2|TRBV19
CASSIRDRGLISSNYGYTF
>TRBJ2-3|TRBV19
CASSILTGSTDTQYF
>TRBJ1-4|TRBV7-9
CASSFKTGLDEKLFF
>TRBJ1-6|TRBV19
CASSIGGAGFAYNSPLHF
>TRBJ2-3|TRBV5-4
CASSLGRGSTDTQYF
>TRBJ2-1|TRBV28
CASSLRRLADTYNEQFF
>TRBJ1-2|TRBV7-9
CASSETARRGTGYTF
>TRBJ2-1|TRBV2
CASRFRDPRDEQFF
>TRBJ1-1|TRBV7-2
CASSLKSEVTEAFF
>TRBJ1-2|TRBV9
CASSVGGGLGYGYTF
>TRBJ1-4|TRBV7-2
CASSLNRGDGKLFF
>TRBJ2-3|TRBV28
CASGAGGPQSTQYF